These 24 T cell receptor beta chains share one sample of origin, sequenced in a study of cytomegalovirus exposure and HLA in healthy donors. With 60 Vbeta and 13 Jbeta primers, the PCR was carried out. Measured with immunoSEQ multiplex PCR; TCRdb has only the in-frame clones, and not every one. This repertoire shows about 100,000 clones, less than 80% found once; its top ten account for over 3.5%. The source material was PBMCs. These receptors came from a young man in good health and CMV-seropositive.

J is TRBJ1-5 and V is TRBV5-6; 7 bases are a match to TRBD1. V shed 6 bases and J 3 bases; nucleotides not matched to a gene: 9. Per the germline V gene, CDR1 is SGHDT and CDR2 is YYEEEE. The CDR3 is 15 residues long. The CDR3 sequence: CASTYMGQNNQPQHF. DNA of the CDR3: TGTGCCAGCACGTACATGGGACAGAACAATCAGCCCCAGCATTTT.

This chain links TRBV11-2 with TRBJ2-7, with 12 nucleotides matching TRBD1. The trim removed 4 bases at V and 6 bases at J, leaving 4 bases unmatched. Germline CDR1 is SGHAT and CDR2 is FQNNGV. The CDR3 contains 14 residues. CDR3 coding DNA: TGTGCCAGCAGCTCCCGGGACAGGGGGCTCGAGCAGTACTTC. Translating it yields CASSSRDRGLEQYF.

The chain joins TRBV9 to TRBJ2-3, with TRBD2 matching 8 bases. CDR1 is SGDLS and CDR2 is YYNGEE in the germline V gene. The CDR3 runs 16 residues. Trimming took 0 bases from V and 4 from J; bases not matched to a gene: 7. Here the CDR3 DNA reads TGTGCCAGCAGCGTAGCGGGGGGGACTCCCCCAGATACGCAGTATTTT. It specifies CASSVAGGTPPDTQYF.

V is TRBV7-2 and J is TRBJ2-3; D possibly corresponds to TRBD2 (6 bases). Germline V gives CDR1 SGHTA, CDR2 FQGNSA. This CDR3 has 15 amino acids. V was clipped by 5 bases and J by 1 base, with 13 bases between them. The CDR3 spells CASSPVGTGTDTQYF. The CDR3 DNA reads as TGTGCCAGCAGCCCAGTCGGGACTGGCACAGATACGCAGTATTTT. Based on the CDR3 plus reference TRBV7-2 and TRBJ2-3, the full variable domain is GAGVSQSPSNKVTEKGKDVELRCDPISGHTALYWYRQSLGQGLEFLIYFQGNSAPDKSGLPSDRFSAERTGGSVSTLTIQRTQQEDSAVYLCASSPVGTGTDTQYFGPGTRLTVL.

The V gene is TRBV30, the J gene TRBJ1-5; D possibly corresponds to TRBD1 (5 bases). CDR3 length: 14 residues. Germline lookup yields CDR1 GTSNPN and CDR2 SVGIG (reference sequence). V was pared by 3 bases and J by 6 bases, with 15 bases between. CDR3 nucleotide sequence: TGTGCCTGGAGAAGGGACCTGGGGGGTCAGCCCCAGCATTTT. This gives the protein CAWRRDLGGQPQHF.

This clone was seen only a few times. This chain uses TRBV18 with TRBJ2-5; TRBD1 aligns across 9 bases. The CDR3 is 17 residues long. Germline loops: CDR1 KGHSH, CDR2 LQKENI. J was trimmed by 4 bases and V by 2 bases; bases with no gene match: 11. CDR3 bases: TGTGCCAGCTCACCAATCACGGTACAGGGGGCAGGAGAGACCCAGTACTTC. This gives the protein CASSPITVQGAGETQYF.

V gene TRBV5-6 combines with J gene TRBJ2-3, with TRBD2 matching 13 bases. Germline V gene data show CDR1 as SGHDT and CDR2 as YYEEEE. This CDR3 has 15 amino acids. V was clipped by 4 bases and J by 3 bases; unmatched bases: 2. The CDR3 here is CASSTTSGGTDTQYF. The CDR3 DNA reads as TGTGCCAGCAGCACGACTAGCGGGGGGACAGATACGCAGTATTTT.

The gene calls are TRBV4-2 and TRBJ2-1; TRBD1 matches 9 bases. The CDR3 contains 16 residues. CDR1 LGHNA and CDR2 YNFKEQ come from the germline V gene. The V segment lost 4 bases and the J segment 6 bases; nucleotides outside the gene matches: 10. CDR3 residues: CASSPEQGAVGNEQFF. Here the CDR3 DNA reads TGTGCCAGCAGCCCGGAACAGGGGGCGGTGGGCAATGAGCAGTTCTTC.

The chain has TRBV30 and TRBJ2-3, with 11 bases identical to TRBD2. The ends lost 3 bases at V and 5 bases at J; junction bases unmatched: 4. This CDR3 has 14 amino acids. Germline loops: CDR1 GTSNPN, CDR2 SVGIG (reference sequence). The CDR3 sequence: CAWSKTSGGDTQYF. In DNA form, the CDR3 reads TGTGCCTGGAGCAAAACTAGCGGGGGAGATACGCAGTATTTT.

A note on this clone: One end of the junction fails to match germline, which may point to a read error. The CDR3: CASSVPQRNGQALSPAGAF. CDR3 in DNA: TGTGCCAGCAGTGTCCCACAAAGAAACGGACAGGCCCTCAGTCCGGCAGGGGCCTTC. The rearrangement uses TRBV2 and TRBJ1-2, with 7 bases aligning to TRBD1. The V gene's germline CDR1 is SNHLY and CDR2 FYNNEI. This CDR3 is 19 amino acids long.

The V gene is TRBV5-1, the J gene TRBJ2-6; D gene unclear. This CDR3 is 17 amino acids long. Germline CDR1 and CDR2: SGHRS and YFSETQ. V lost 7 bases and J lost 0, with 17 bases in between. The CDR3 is CASAETENYSGANVLTF. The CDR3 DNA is TGCGCCAGCGCTGAGACTGAGAACTACTCTGGGGCCAACGTCCTGACTTTC. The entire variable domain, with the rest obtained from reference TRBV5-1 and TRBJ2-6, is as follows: KAGVTQTPRYLIKTRGQQVTLSCSPISGHRSVSWYQQTPGQGLQFLFEYFSETQRNKGNFPGRFSGRQFSNSRSEMNVSTLELGDSALYLCASAETENYSGANVLTFGAGSRLTVL.

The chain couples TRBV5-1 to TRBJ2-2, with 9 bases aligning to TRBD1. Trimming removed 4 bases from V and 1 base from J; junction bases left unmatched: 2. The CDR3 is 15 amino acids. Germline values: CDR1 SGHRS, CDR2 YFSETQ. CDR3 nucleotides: TGCGCCAGCAGCCTGGGACAGGGGAACACCGGGGAGCTGTTTTTT. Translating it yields CASSLGQGNTGELFF.

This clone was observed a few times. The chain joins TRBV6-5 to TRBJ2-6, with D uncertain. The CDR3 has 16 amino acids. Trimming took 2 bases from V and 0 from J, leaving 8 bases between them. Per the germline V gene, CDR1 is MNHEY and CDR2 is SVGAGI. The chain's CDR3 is CASSYRPSSGANVLTF. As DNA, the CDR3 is TGTGCCAGCAGTTACCGCCCGAGCTCTGGGGCCAACGTCCTGACTTTC.

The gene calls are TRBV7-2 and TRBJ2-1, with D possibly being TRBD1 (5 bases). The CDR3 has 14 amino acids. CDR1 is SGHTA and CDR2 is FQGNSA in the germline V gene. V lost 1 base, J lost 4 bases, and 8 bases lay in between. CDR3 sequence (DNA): TGTGCCAGCAGCTTAGGGCAGGGATACAATGAGCAGTTCTTC. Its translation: CASSLGQGYNEQFF. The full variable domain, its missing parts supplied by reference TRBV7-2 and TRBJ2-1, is GAGVSQSPSNKVTEKGKDVELRCDPISGHTALYWYRQSLGQGLEFLIYFQGNSAPDKSGLPSDRFSAERTGGSVSTLTIQRTQQEDSAVYLCASSLGQGYNEQFFGPGTRLTVL.

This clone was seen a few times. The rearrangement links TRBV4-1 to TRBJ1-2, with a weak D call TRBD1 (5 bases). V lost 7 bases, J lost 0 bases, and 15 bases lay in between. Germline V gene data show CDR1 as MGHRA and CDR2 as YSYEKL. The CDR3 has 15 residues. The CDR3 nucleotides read TGCGCCAGCACGGGAGGGGCTAAAACTAACTATGGCTACACCTTC. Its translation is CASTGGAKTNYGYTF.

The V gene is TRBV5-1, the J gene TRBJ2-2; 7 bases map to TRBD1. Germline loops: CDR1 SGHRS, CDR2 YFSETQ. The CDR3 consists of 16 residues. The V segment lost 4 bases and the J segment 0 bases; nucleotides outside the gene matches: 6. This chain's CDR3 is CASSTYRGANTGELFF. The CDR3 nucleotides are TGCGCCAGCAGCACTTACAGGGGCGCGAACACCGGGGAGCTGTTTTTT.

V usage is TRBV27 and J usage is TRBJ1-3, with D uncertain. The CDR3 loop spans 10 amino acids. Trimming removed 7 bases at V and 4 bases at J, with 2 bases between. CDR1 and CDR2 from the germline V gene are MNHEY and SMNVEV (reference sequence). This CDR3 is CASTGNTIYF. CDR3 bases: TGTGCCAGCACAGGAAACACCATATATTTT.

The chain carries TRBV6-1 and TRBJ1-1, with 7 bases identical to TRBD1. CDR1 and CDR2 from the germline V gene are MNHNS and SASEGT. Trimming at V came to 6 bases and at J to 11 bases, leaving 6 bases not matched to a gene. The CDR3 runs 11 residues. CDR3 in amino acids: CASSRGLGAFF. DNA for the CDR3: TGTGCCAGCAGCAGGGGGTTAGGGGCTTTCTTT.

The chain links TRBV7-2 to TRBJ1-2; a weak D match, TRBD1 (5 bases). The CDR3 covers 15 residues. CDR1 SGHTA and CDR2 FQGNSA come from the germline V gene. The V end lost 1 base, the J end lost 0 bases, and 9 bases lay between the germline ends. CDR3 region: CASSLGAGPNYGYTF. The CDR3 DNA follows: TGTGCCAGCAGCTTAGGGGCAGGGCCTAACTATGGCTACACCTTC.

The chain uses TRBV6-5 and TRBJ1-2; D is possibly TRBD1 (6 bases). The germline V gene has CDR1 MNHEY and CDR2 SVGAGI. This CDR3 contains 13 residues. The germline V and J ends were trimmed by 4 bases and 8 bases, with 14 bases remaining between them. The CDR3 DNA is TGTGCCAGCAGTTCTACAGGGATAGGAGGCTACACCTTC. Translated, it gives CASSSTGIGGYTF.

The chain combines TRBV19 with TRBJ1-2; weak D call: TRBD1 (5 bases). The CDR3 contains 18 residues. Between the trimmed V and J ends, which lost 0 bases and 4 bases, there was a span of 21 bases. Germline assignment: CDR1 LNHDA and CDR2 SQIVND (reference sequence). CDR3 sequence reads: CASSIEGPSTPLFYGYTF. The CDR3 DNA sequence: TGTGCCAGTAGTATAGAGGGGCCCTCAACCCCATTGTTCTATGGCTACACCTTC.

The CDR3 region is CASTVWGVNTEAFF. The CDR3, as DNA: TGTGCCAGCACCGTGTGGGGGGTCAACACTGAAGCTTTCTTT. The chain recombines TRBV7-2 with TRBJ1-1; tentative D call: TRBD1 (5 bases). CDR1 SGHTA and CDR2 FQGNSA come from the germline V gene. There are 14 residues in the CDR3. Trimming stripped 7 bases from V and 2 bases from J, with 14 bases between.

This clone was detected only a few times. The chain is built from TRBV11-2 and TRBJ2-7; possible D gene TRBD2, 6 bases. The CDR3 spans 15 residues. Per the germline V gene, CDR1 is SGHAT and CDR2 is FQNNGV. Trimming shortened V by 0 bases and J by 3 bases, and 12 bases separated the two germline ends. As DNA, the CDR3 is TGTGCCAGCAGCTTAGAACCAGGGAGGTTCTACGAGCAGTACTTC. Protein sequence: CASSLEPGRFYEQYF.

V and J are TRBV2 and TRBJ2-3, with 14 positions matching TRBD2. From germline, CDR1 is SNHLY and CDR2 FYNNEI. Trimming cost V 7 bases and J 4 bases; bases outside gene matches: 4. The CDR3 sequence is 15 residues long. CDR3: CASNPTSGGADTQYF. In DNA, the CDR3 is TGTGCCAGCAACCCGACTAGCGGGGGGGCAGATACGCAGTATTTT. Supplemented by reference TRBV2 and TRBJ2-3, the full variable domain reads EPEVTQTPSHQVTQMGQEVILRCVPISNHLYFYWYRQILGQKVEFLVSFYNNEISEKSEIFDDQFSVERPDGSNFTLKIRSTKLEDSAMYFCASNPTSGGADTQYFGPGTRLTVL.